What follows are 20 T cell receptor beta chains derived from one specimen sequenced in a study of blood T cell repertoires in COVID-19. Clones were sequenced by immunoSEQ multiplex PCR, and TCRdb holds only the in-frame ones, with some missing. The table includes approximately 200,000 clones, approximately 75% detected once. Sequencing was done on a sample of PBMCs or T cells enriched from blood (not recorded which). These TCRs come from a man between 35 and 55 years old who had recovered from COVID-19.

This chain connects TRBV28 to TRBJ1-1; D unclear. V was clipped by 6 bases and J by 5 bases, with 7 bases between them. CDR3 length equals 11 residues. CDR1 and CDR2 (germline): MDHEN, SYDVKM. The CDR3 bases are TGTGCCAGCAGCTTCCTGACTGAAGCTTTCTTT. Its protein product is CASSFLTEAFF. Complete variable domain (other parts from reference TRBV28 and TRBJ1-1): DVKVTQSSRYLVKRTGEKVFLECVQDMDHENMFWYRQDPGLGLRLIYFSYDVKMKEKGDIPEGYSVSREKKERFSLILESASTNQTSMYLCASSFLTEAFFGQGTRLTVV.

This rearrangement joins TRBV21-1 to TRBJ1-2; the D call of TRBD1 is as the table states it, not checked on the DNA. TRBV21-1 corresponds to a pseudogene. The CDR3 is 12 residues long. The chain's CDR3 is CASSKVRDGYTF. In DNA, the CDR3 is TGTGCCAGCAGCAAAGTCAGGGATGGCTACACCTTC.

V gene TRBV7-9 combines with J gene TRBJ1-2, with 7 bases aligning to TRBD1. V lost 2 bases, J lost 8 bases, and 14 bases stayed unmatched. The CDR3 length is 16 residues. Germline-derived CDR1 and CDR2 are SEHNR and FQNEAQ (reference sequence). The CDR3 bases are TGTGCCAGCAGCTTAAACACCTTAGGGGGCGAAAGCGGCTACACCTTC. As protein: CASSLNTLGGESGYTF.

The V and J genes are TRBV12-5 and TRBJ2-3, with 8 bases lining up with TRBD2. With V trimmed by 0 bases and J by 2 bases, 13 bases remained unmatched. This CDR3 is 19 amino acids long. Germline CDR1 is LGHNT and CDR2 is FRNRAP. The CDR3 DNA is TGTGCTAGTGGTTTGGTAGACGGGGAAGCGGGAGCCCACACAGATACGCAGTATTTT. Translating gives CASGLVDGEAGAHTDTQYF. Full variable domain (missing parts from reference TRBV12-5 and TRBJ2-3): DARVTQTPRHKVTEMGQEVTMRCQPILGHNTVFWYRQTMMQGLELLAYFRNRAPLDDSGMPKDRFSAEMPDATLATLKIQPSEPRDSAVYFCASGLVDGEAGAHTDTQYFGPGTRLTVL.

This clone was counted a single time. This rearrangement joins TRBV5-1 to TRBJ1-1; no clear D. This CDR3 spans 14 amino acids. The V end was cut by 1 base, the J end by 1 base, with 8 bases between. The germline CDR1 and CDR2 sequences are SGHRS and YFSETQ. DNA for the CDR3: TGCGCCAGCAGCTTGACGGTCGGGAACACTGAAGCTTTCTTT. This codes for CASSLTVGNTEAFF.

DNA for the CDR3: TGTGCCAGTAGTTCCTACGGGACTTCTTATGGCTACACCTTC. Its translation: CASSSYGTSYGYTF. The gene calls are TRBV19 and TRBJ1-2; possibly TRBD1 for D (5 bases). This CDR3 contains 14 residues. The germline V gene encodes CDR1 LNHDA and CDR2 SQIVND (reference sequence). V was cut by 5 bases and J by 5 bases, with 15 bases left in between.

The rearrangement links TRBV2 to TRBJ1-1; D remains ambiguous. The V gene's germline CDR1 is SNHLY and CDR2 FYNNEI. The CDR3 totals 14 residues. V lost 4 bases and J 1 base, leaving 10 bases between the germline ends. CDR3 region: CASSAGFWNTEAFF. The CDR3 nucleotides read TGTGCCAGCAGTGCCGGTTTTTGGAACACTGAAGCTTTCTTT. The whole variable domain, filled in from reference TRBV2 and TRBJ1-1, reads EPEVTQTPSHQVTQMGQEVILRCVPISNHLYFYWYRQILGQKVEFLVSFYNNEISEKSEIFDDQFSVERPDGSNFTLKIRSTKLEDSAMYFCASSAGFWNTEAFFGQGTRLTVV.

J is TRBJ2-5 and V is TRBV6-1; D possibly corresponds to TRBD2 (6 bases). Trimming took 2 bases from V and 5 from J, leaving 12 bases between them. CDR3 length equals 14 residues. Germline V gene lookup returns CDR1 MNHNS and CDR2 SASEGT. The CDR3 sequence is CASSEWGRRETQYF. The CDR3 coding sequence is TGTGCCAGCAGTGAATGGGGGAGGAGGGAGACCCAGTACTTC.

The V call is TRBV5-5, the J call TRBJ1-5; no firm D call. This CDR3 is 14 amino acids long. V was clipped by 3 bases and J by 4 bases, with 11 bases between them. Germline lookup yields CDR1 SGHKS and CDR2 YYEKEE (reference sequence). The CDR3: CASSSLSQNQPQHF. CDR3 nucleotides: TGTGCCAGCAGCTCCCTTAGCCAAAATCAGCCCCAGCATTTT.

The V call is TRBV10-2, the J call TRBJ2-1; 14 bases fit TRBD2. The CDR3 has 15 residues. J was trimmed by 9 bases and V by 5 bases; bases with no gene match: 6. CDR1 and CDR2 (germline): WSHSY, SAAADI. Here the CDR3 reads CASSQGLAGDREQFF. The CDR3 region has the DNA TGCGCCAGCAGTCAGGGACTAGCGGGAGATCGTGAGCAGTTCTTC.

This clone has a single count. This chain links TRBV5-1 with TRBJ1-2, with 8 bases matching TRBD1. The CDR3 totals 15 residues. Germline CDR1 SGHRS, CDR2 YFSETQ. V lost 0 bases to trimming and J lost 4 bases; unmatched junction nucleotides: 5. The CDR3 sequence: CASSLGAGGVYGYTF. CDR3 sequence (DNA): TGCGCCAGCAGCTTGGGGGCAGGGGGCGTCTATGGCTACACCTTC.

This clone was found a few times. The genes are TRBV5-1 and TRBJ2-2; D ambiguous. V was cut by 1 base and J by 6 bases, with 4 bases left in between. Germline V gene sequence: CDR1 SGHRS, CDR2 YFSETQ. This CDR3 comprises 12 residues. The CDR3 region has the DNA TGCGCCAGCAGCTTGCATCCCGGGGAGCTGTTTTTT. Protein product: CASSLHPGELFF.

The chain joins TRBV2 to TRBJ1-1; D not resolved. Looked up from germline, CDR1 is SNHLY and CDR2 is FYNNEI. The CDR3 has 15 amino acids. V was shortened by 7 bases and J by 4 bases, with 19 bases between the two germline ends. The CDR3 nucleotides read TGTGCCAGCACCACGAGCCACGGAGTTGCCACTGAAGCTTTCTTT. This codes for CASTTSHGVATEAFF. Based on the CDR3 plus reference TRBV2 and TRBJ1-1, the full variable domain is EPEVTQTPSHQVTQMGQEVILRCVPISNHLYFYWYRQILGQKVEFLVSFYNNEISEKSEIFDDQFSVERPDGSNFTLKIRSTKLEDSAMYFCASTTSHGVATEAFFGQGTRLTVV.

The gene calls are TRBV19 and TRBJ2-3; D perhaps matches TRBD2 (6 bases). CDR3 length equals 19 residues. Germline values: CDR1 LNHDA, CDR2 SQIVND (reference sequence). V gave up 8 bases and J gave up 0 bases, with 27 bases separating them. This chain's CDR3 is CASPTGPPGTGTSTDTQYF. The CDR3, as DNA: TGTGCCAGTCCTACAGGACCCCCGGGGACTGGGACTAGCACAGATACGCAGTATTTT.

The sample holds a few counts of this clone. The gene calls are TRBV5-4 and TRBJ2-2; possible D gene TRBD2, 5 bases. Germline values: CDR1 SGHNT, CDR2 YYREEE (reference sequence). This CDR3 has 16 residues. V was trimmed by 2 bases and J by 5 bases, leaving 16 bases between them. As DNA, the CDR3 is TGTGCCAGCAGCTTCAGTTCCGGACTCGATACCGGGGAGCTGTTTTTT. Translated: CASSFSSGLDTGELFF. Based on the CDR3 plus reference TRBV5-4 and TRBJ2-2, the full variable domain is ETGVTQSPTHLIKTRGQQVTLRCSSQSGHNTVSWYQQALGQGPQFIFQYYREEENGRGNFPPRFSGLQFPNYSSELNVNALELDDSALYLCASSFSSGLDTGELFFGEGSRLTVL.

The chain couples TRBV6-1 to TRBJ2-7; 8 bases fit TRBD2. CDR1 MNHNS and CDR2 SASEGT come from the germline V gene. With V trimmed by 1 base and J by 4 bases, 6 bases remained unmatched. This CDR3 is built from 15 residues. CDR3 coding DNA: TGTGCCAGCAGTGAAGGGGGTAGCGGGGCGTACGAGCAGTACTTC. Amino acids: CASSEGGSGAYEQYF.

This clone appeared once. The CDR3 sequence: CASSLAGHYNEQFF. The CDR3 DNA reads as TGTGCCAGCAGCCTAGCGGGGCACTACAATGAGCAGTTCTTC. The chain links TRBV4-2 to TRBJ2-1; TRBD2 matches at 8 bases. The J segment lost 3 bases and the V segment lost 4 bases, leaving 2 bases of the junction unmatched. The length of the CDR3 is 14 residues. CDR1 and CDR2 from the germline V gene are LGHNA and YNFKEQ.

The chain recombines TRBV7-9 with TRBJ1-2; possibly TRBD1 for D (5 bases). The germline V and J ends were trimmed by 2 bases and 1 base, with 11 bases remaining between them. The CDR3 is 15 amino acids. The V gene's germline CDR1 is SEHNR and CDR2 FQNEAQ (reference sequence). The CDR3 bases are TGTGCCAGCAGCTTAAACGGGGGATTTAACTATGGCTACACCTTC. Its translation: CASSLNGGFNYGYTF.

This sequence joins TRBV7-8 and TRBJ2-2; maybe TRBD1 (5 bases). In germline, CDR1 is SGHVS, CDR2 FQNEAQ. Trimming pared 1 base from V and 4 bases from J, leaving 16 bases between. This CDR3 has 17 amino acids. Here the CDR3 reads CASSLGFKGLGTGELFF. The DNA of the CDR3 is TGTGCCAGCAGCTTAGGTTTCAAGGGGTTGGGCACCGGGGAGCTGTTTTTT.

The CDR3 DNA reads as TGTGCCAGCAGCCCCACGGGACAGGGCCTCTATGGCTACACCTTC. Translation gives CASSPTGQGLYGYTF. The rearrangement uses TRBV5-4 and TRBJ1-2; 9 nucleotides line up with TRBD1. The V and J ends lost 4 bases and 4 bases, in that order; junction bases with no gene match: 8. There are 15 residues in the CDR3. Germline CDR1 reads SGHNT; CDR2 reads YYREEE (reference sequence).